These 13 T cell receptor beta chains were sequenced from one sample in a study of patients and donors after allogeneic stem cell transplantation. Using its own MiXCR run on the RT-PCR reads, TCRdb lists one record per CDR3 protein. This sample has about 410,000 distinct CDR3 sequences, with approximately 16% found just once. Sequenced material: blood, either unsorted or a sorted T cell fraction (not recorded which). Receptors were obtained from a human donor who was either an allogeneic HSCT recipient or a stem cell or donor lymphocyte infusion donor (not recorded which). It is not recorded whose cells these are; they may come from a transplant donor.

V usage is TRBV7-9 and J usage is TRBJ1-6; maybe TRBD1 (6 bases). V lost 0 bases and J lost 8, with 8 bases in between. Germline V gene lookup returns CDR1 SEHNR and CDR2 FQNEAQ (reference sequence). The CDR3 length is 14 residues. The CDR3 DNA reads TGTGCCAGCAGCTTAGCTGGGGGCGATTCACCCCTCCACTTT. Translating it yields CASSLAGGDSPLHF.

The genes are TRBV25-1 and TRBJ2-1; 9 bases are shared with TRBD2. This CDR3 is built from 14 residues. The trim removed 6 bases at V and 10 bases at J, leaving 10 bases unmatched. Looked up from germline, CDR1 is MGHDK and CDR2 is SYGVNS. The CDR3 coding sequence is TGTGCCAGCAGACCCAGCTCCCTAGCGGGGGAGCAGTTCTTC. As protein: CASRPSSLAGEQFF.

V usage is TRBV6-2 or TRBV6-3 and J usage is TRBJ2-2; the match to TRBD1 covers 7 bases. The CDR3 runs 17 residues. Germline V lookup: CDR1 MNHEY, CDR2 SVGEGT. J was trimmed by 0 bases and V by 6 bases; bases with no gene match: 10. The CDR3 spells CASSRDRVSSNTGELFF. CDR3 coding DNA: TGTGCCAGCAGCCGGGACAGAGTAAGCTCGAACACCGGGGAGCTGTTTTTT.

This chain uses TRBV7-2 with TRBJ1-5; D not certain. This CDR3 is built from 14 residues. Germline V CDR1 and CDR2: SGHTA, FQGNSA. With 4 bases removed from V and 2 bases from J, the gap between germline ends came to 9 bases. CDR3 nucleotide sequence: TGTGCCAGCAGCTCTCTCGGGCGCAATCAGCCCCAGCATTTT. As protein: CASSSLGRNQPQHF.

This chain uses TRBV5-6 with TRBJ2-3; the D is unclear. Germline assignment: CDR1 SGHDT and CDR2 YYEEEE. This CDR3 region has 15 residues. The germline V and J ends were trimmed by 0 bases and 0 bases, with 8 bases remaining between them. CDR3 sequence: CASSLVQASTDTQYF. CDR3 bases: TGTGCCAGCAGCTTGGTGCAGGCGAGCACAGATACGCAGTATTTT. The full variable domain, rest sourced from reference TRBV5-6 and TRBJ2-3, is DAGVTQSPTHLIKTRGQQVTLRCSPKSGHDTVSWYQQALGQGPQFIFQYYEEEERQRGNFPDRFSGHQFPNYSSELNVNALLLGDSALYLCASSLVQASTDTQYFGPGTRLTVL.

This chain uses TRBV27 with TRBJ1-6; 7 bases are a match to TRBD1. V dropped 3 bases and J dropped 4; count of bases not matched to a gene: 6. Germline CDR1 reads MNHEY; CDR2 reads SMNVEV (reference sequence). CDR3 length: 16 amino acids. Here the CDR3 reads CASSFSGTEYNSPLHF. In DNA form, the CDR3 reads TGTGCCAGCAGTTTTTCCGGGACAGAGTATAATTCACCCCTCCACTTT.

The chain recombines TRBV2 with TRBJ2-5; 11 bases fit TRBD2. CDR1 is SNHLY and CDR2 is FYNNEI in the germline V gene. The CDR3 consists of 16 residues. Trimming removed 5 bases from V and 7 bases from J; junction bases left unmatched: 12. CDR3 sequence (DNA): TGTGCCAGCAGTTTAGGGACTAGCGGCCCAGTTGGGACCCAGTACTTC. Translated: CASSLGTSGPVGTQYF. The full variable domain, completed using reference TRBV2 and TRBJ2-5, is EPEVTQTPSHQVTQMGQEVILRCVPISNHLYFYWYRQILGQKVEFLVSFYNNEISEKSEIFDDQFSVERPDGSNFTLKIRSTKLEDSAMYFCASSLGTSGPVGTQYFGPGTRLLVL.

The chain carries TRBV20-1 and TRBJ1-1; D ambiguous. The CDR3 runs to 16 residues. V gave up 1 base and J gave up 0 bases, with 15 bases separating them. Germline assignment: CDR1 DFQATT and CDR2 SNEGSKA (reference sequence). The CDR3 sequence is CSARVYHRVVNTEAFF. For the CDR3, the DNA is TGCAGTGCTAGAGTTTACCACCGGGTGGTGAACACTGAAGCTTTCTTT.

The table lists this clonotype with a few counts. The chain carries TRBV27 and TRBJ2-1; 10 bases map to TRBD1. Germline V CDR1 and CDR2: MNHEY, SMNVEV (reference sequence). Trimming cost V 3 bases and J 6 bases; bases outside gene matches: 11. This CDR3 comprises 17 residues. CDR3 sequence reads: CASSFYLGTGDLNEQFF. The CDR3 DNA sequence: TGTGCCAGCAGTTTTTACCTCGGGACAGGGGATCTCAATGAGCAGTTCTTC.

This clonotype was seen a few times. V usage is TRBV5-1 and J usage is TRBJ1-2; TRBD1 aligns across 10 bases. The CDR3 length is 13 residues. CDR1 and CDR2 (germline): SGHRS, YFSETQ. The J segment lost 8 bases and the V segment lost 4 bases, leaving 5 bases of the junction unmatched. CDR3 sequence reads: CASSTGTGEGYTF. Written as DNA, the CDR3 is TGCGCCAGCAGCACCGGGACAGGGGAAGGCTACACCTTC.

This clonotype occurred once. V gene TRBV10-3 combines with J gene TRBJ1-6; 11 positions agree with TRBD1. Germline V CDR1 and CDR2: ENHRY, SYGVKD. The CDR3 sequence is 19 residues long. The ends lost 3 bases at V and 6 bases at J; junction bases unmatched: 13. The CDR3 region is CAISDSRTGGRRFNSPLHF. For the CDR3, the DNA is TGTGCCATCAGTGATTCCCGGACAGGGGGCAGAAGATTTAATTCACCCCTCCACTTT.

V usage is TRBV5-5 and J usage is TRBJ1-4, with D possibly TRBD1 on 5 matching bases. The CDR3 sequence is 14 residues long. V was cut by 5 bases and J by 7 bases, with 15 bases left in between. Per germline, CDR1 SGHKS and CDR2 YYEKEE (reference sequence). CDR3 in amino acids: CASSQTALLEKLFF. The DNA for the CDR3 is TGTGCCAGCAGTCAGACAGCCTTGCTTGAAAAACTGTTTTTT.

Ten or more counts support this clonotype. The chain combines TRBV20-1 with TRBJ1-2; D unresolved. The CDR3 has 11 residues. Trimming took 0 bases from V and 3 from J, leaving 2 bases between them. CDR1 and CDR2 (germline): DFQATT, SNEGSKA (reference sequence). CDR3 sequence: CSAREDYGYTF. CDR3 nucleotide sequence: TGCAGTGCTAGAGAGGACTATGGCTACACCTTC.